One and the same sample provided the 28 T cell receptor beta chains below, sequenced in a study of blood T cell repertoires in COVID-19. The data were produced by immunoSEQ multiplex PCR, yet TCRdb's version contains in-frame clones alone and is incomplete. Seen here are 250,000 or so clones, roughly 86% observed once, and the top ten hold about 8.6%. What was sequenced was peripheral blood. These receptor sequences come from a man aged 35 to 55 with active or convalescent COVID-19.

This chain connects TRBV4-1 to TRBJ1-2; perhaps TRBD1 as D (5 bases). The CDR3 extends over 13 amino acids. The germline CDR1 and CDR2 sequences are MGHRA and YSYEKL. V dropped 1 base and J dropped 6 bases, with 9 bases sitting between them. In DNA, the CDR3 is TGCGCCAGCAGCCAAGCCGGGGGGGATGGCTACACCTTC. As protein: CASSQAGGDGYTF.

The table lists this clone with a count of one. The chain links TRBV2 to TRBJ1-6; D may be TRBD1 (6 bases). Between the trimmed V and J ends, which lost 5 bases and 8 bases, there was a span of 13 bases. CDR1 SNHLY and CDR2 FYNNEI come from the germline V gene. This CDR3 has 14 residues. Written as DNA, the CDR3 is TGTGCCAGCAGTTCGTCAGGGGCTGATTCACCCCTCCACTTT. It yields the protein CASSSSGADSPLHF.

V gene TRBV19 combines with J gene TRBJ2-3; TRBD2 aligns across 10 bases. The length of the CDR3 is 16 residues. V shed 4 bases, J shed 2 bases, and the junction held 6 bases outside the gene matches. Per germline, CDR1 LNHDA and CDR2 SQIVND (reference sequence). The CDR3 loop reads CASSRQAGGFTDTQYF. As DNA, the CDR3 is TGTGCCAGTAGTAGACAAGCGGGAGGGTTCACAGATACGCAGTATTTT.

In its sample, this clone was seen once. The gene calls are TRBV7-9 and TRBJ2-3; a weak D match, TRBD2 (6 bases). In germline, CDR1 is SEHNR, CDR2 FQNEAQ (reference sequence). The ends were cut back, 0 bases at V and 11 bases at J, with 12 bases in the middle. The length of the CDR3 is 13 residues. The CDR3 region has the DNA TGTGCCAGCAGCTTAGCGTTTCGGGGGTTGCAGTATTTT. This sequence encodes CASSLAFRGLQYF. Full variable domain (rest looked up from reference TRBV7-9 and TRBJ2-3): DTGVSQNPRHKITKRGQNVTFRCDPISEHNRLYWYRQTLGQGPEFLTYFQNEAQLEKSRLLSDRFSAERPKGSFSTLEIQRTEQGDSAMYLCASSLAFRGLQYFGPGTRLTVL.

The V call is TRBV10-1, the J call TRBJ2-7; 8 bases match TRBD2. CDR1 WNHNN and CDR2 SYGVQD come from the germline V gene (reference sequence). The V segment lost 8 bases and the J segment 2 bases; nucleotides outside the gene matches: 5. The CDR3 totals 13 residues. This CDR3 reads CASPLAATYEQYF. CDR3 coding DNA: TGCGCCAGCCCACTAGCGGCAACCTACGAGCAGTACTTC.

This clone was detected a few times. The J gene is TRBJ2-5, the V gene TRBV24-1, with D tentatively TRBD1 (6 bases). The CDR3 length is 15 residues. Germline values: CDR1 KGHDR, CDR2 SFDVKD. V lost 6 bases to trimming and J lost 5 bases, with 18 bases between them. CDR3 nucleotide sequence: TGTGCCACCAGTACAGGGATGGGTAGTGAGGAGACCCAGTACTTC. Translated, it gives CATSTGMGSEETQYF.

This clone appeared once. This chain links TRBV19 with TRBJ1-2; 7 bases map to TRBD1. The ends lost 0 bases at V and 0 bases at J; junction bases unmatched: 1. The CDR3 extends over 15 amino acids. The germline gives CDR1 LNHDA, CDR2 SQIVND (reference sequence). The chain's CDR3 is CASSIDGTANYGYTF. CDR3 nucleotide sequence: TGTGCCAGTAGTATAGATGGGACAGCTAACTATGGCTACACCTTC.

The chain links TRBV7-2 to TRBJ2-3, with 7 bases aligning to TRBD2. V shed 6 bases and J 2 bases; nucleotides not matched to a gene: 11. Germline V CDR1 and CDR2: SGHTA, FQGNSA. The CDR3 loop spans 16 amino acids. In DNA, the CDR3 is TGTGCCAGCAGGACCAGAGGGCTAGCGGCCACAGATACGCAGTATTTT. It translates to CASRTRGLAATDTQYF. Looking up the rest from reference TRBV7-2 and TRBJ2-3 gives the full variable domain: GAGVSQSPSNKVTEKGKDVELRCDPISGHTALYWYRQSLGQGLEFLIYFQGNSAPDKSGLPSDRFSAERTGGSVSTLTIQRTQQEDSAVYLCASRTRGLAATDTQYFGPGTRLTVL.

The chain employs TRBV2 and TRBJ1-2; D possibly corresponds to TRBD1 (5 bases). V was clipped by 8 bases and J by 5 bases, with 21 bases between them. CDR3 size: 15 residues. Germline CDR1 reads SNHLY; CDR2 reads FYNNEI. The CDR3 sequence is CASRQLDLERYGYTF. CDR3 DNA: TGTGCCAGCCGACAGCTAGACCTCGAACGGTATGGCTACACCTTC.

The sample holds one count of this clone. The rearrangement uses TRBV27 and TRBJ1-1; 10 bases align to TRBD1. This CDR3 region has 14 residues. V was clipped by 5 bases and J by 4 bases; unmatched bases: 4. Per the germline V gene, CDR1 is MNHEY and CDR2 is SMNVEV (reference sequence). In DNA form, the CDR3 reads TGTGCCAGCAGTCCCTGGACAGGGGGCACTGAAGCTTTCTTT. It is translated as CASSPWTGGTEAFF.

The sample holds a few counts of this clone. The rearrangement joins TRBV19 to TRBJ1-2; a weak D match, TRBD1 (6 bases). CDR3 length: 16 amino acids. The germline V gene encodes CDR1 LNHDA and CDR2 SQIVND (reference sequence). V lost 4 bases, J lost 6 bases, and 21 bases lay in between. CDR3 sequence: CASSKIGDRSGNGYTF. CDR3 DNA sequence: TGTGCCAGTAGTAAAATTGGCGACAGGTCCGGGAATGGCTACACCTTC.

This chain links TRBV6-1 with TRBJ2-5; maybe TRBD2 (5 bases). This CDR3 has 13 residues. The ends were cut back, 3 bases at V and 7 bases at J, with 12 bases in the middle. From germline, CDR1 is MNHNS and CDR2 SASEGT. The CDR3 DNA reads as TGTGCCAGCAGTGATGGACGCGGAGGGACCCAGTACTTC. Residues: CASSDGRGGTQYF.

This rearrangement joins TRBV9 to TRBJ1-1; TRBD1 agrees at 9 bases. CDR3 length equals 18 residues. V lost 3 bases, J lost 1 base, and 13 bases stayed unmatched. CDR1 and CDR2 (germline): SGDLS, YYNGEE. The CDR3 region is CASSGQDRGESRNTEAFF. DNA for the CDR3: TGTGCCAGCAGCGGGCAAGACAGGGGGGAGAGCCGGAACACTGAAGCTTTCTTT.

The V and J genes are TRBV19 and TRBJ2-1; 11 bases are a match to TRBD2. With 6 bases clipped from V and 7 bases from J, the junction kept 2 bases outside the gene matches. Per germline, CDR1 LNHDA and CDR2 SQIVND (reference sequence). The CDR3 runs to 13 residues. In nucleotides, the CDR3 is TGTGCCAGTAGACTAGCGGGAGCGAATGAGCAGTTCTTC. Translating gives CASRLAGANEQFF.

The V gene is TRBV30, the J gene TRBJ1-5, with TRBD1 as a possible D gene (5 bases). The V gene's germline CDR1 is GTSNPN and CDR2 SVGIG (reference sequence). V was shortened by 6 bases and J by 7 bases, with 16 bases between the two germline ends. The CDR3 runs to 13 residues. CDR3 in amino acids: CACSGQGRQPQHF. The CDR3 DNA reads as TGTGCCTGTTCTGGGCAGGGAAGGCAGCCCCAGCATTTT.

V gene TRBV2 combines with J gene TRBJ1-1; 9 nucleotides line up with TRBD1. The V gene's germline CDR1 is SNHLY and CDR2 FYNNEI. This CDR3 has 14 residues. The J segment lost 4 bases and the V segment lost 7 bases, leaving 7 bases of the junction unmatched. The CDR3 is CASTWDREGTEAFF. The CDR3 DNA follows: TGTGCCAGCACTTGGGACAGGGAGGGCACTGAAGCTTTCTTT.

This clone was seen just once. V usage is TRBV15 and J usage is TRBJ2-2, with D unresolved. The V end was cut by 0 bases, the J end by 0 bases, with 17 bases between. CDR1 LNHNV and CDR2 YYDKDF come from the germline V gene (reference sequence). The CDR3 spans 19 residues. The DNA of the CDR3 is TGTGCCACCAGCAGAGATTTGTTAGGAGTGGGTCCGAACACCGGGGAGCTGTTTTTT. It specifies CATSRDLLGVGPNTGELFF.

The genes are TRBV27 and TRBJ2-7, with 7 bases aligning to TRBD2. CDR1 is MNHEY, CDR2 SMNVEV, per germline (reference sequence). The V and J ends lost 5 bases and 7 bases, in that order; junction bases with no gene match: 14. This CDR3 is built from 15 residues. The CDR3 protein is CASSPLPAGAWEQYF. Written as DNA, the CDR3 is TGTGCCAGCAGTCCCCTCCCGGCGGGAGCTTGGGAGCAGTACTTC.

The chain employs TRBV4-1 and TRBJ2-2; D uncertain. Germline CDR1 is MGHRA and CDR2 is YSYEKL. Trimming stripped 0 bases from V and 4 bases from J, with 12 bases between. The CDR3 sequence is 16 residues long. The CDR3 coding sequence is TGCGCCAGCAGCCAAGAAGGCAGCGTTGGCACCGGGGAGCTGTTTTTT. Amino acid sequence: CASSQEGSVGTGELFF.

V and J are TRBV7-9 and TRBJ2-3; TRBD2 aligns across 9 bases. CDR3 length equals 15 residues. V lost 5 bases and J lost 1; bases outside the gene matches: 4. Germline lookup yields CDR1 SEHNR and CDR2 FQNEAQ (reference sequence). DNA for the CDR3: TGTGCCAGCAGCCCCTCTAGCGGGGGCACAGATACGCAGTATTTT. The encoded protein is CASSPSSGGTDTQYF.

With regard to this clone: This sample also contains other DNA sequences that code for the same CDR3. The chain combines TRBV6-5 with TRBJ2-7; 7 nucleotides align to TRBD1. The CDR3 spans 12 residues. After removal of 6 bases from V and 6 bases from J, the junction contained 5 bases not matched to a gene. Germline V lookup: CDR1 MNHEY, CDR2 SVGAGI. The CDR3 DNA reads as TGTGCCAGCAGCCCGACAGGGAGCGAGCAGTACTTC. It yields the protein CASSPTGSEQYF.

This sequence joins TRBV18 and TRBJ2-7; D is possibly TRBD2 (7 bases). This CDR3 comprises 13 residues. Germline V CDR1 and CDR2: KGHSH, LQKENI. Trimming stripped 3 bases from V and 12 bases from J, with 18 bases between. The CDR3 nucleotides read TGTGCCAGCTCACCTAGAGGGGGGGAAGATCGGTACTTC. It codes for CASSPRGGEDRYF.

This sequence joins TRBV30 and TRBJ2-5, with D maybe TRBD2 (5 bases). CDR3 length equals 14 residues. CDR1 and CDR2 (germline): GTSNPN, SVGIG (reference sequence). The germline V and J ends were trimmed by 0 bases and 5 bases, with 13 bases remaining between them. The CDR3 protein is CAWSVRGLGETQYF. The DNA for the CDR3 is TGTGCCTGGAGTGTACGGGGTCTCGGGGAGACCCAGTACTTC.

V is TRBV19 and J is TRBJ1-5, with TRBD1 matching 7 bases. Germline CDR1 LNHDA, CDR2 SQIVND (reference sequence). CDR3 length: 16 residues. J gave up 4 bases and V 4 bases, and 10 bases lay outside the gene matches. The CDR3 DNA sequence: TGTGCCAGTAGTACATCGACAGGGAGAGGTAATCAGCCCCAGCATTTT. Translated: CASSTSTGRGNQPQHF. Filled out from reference TRBV19 and TRBJ1-5, the complete variable domain reads DGGITQSPKYLFRKEGQNVTLSCEQNLNHDAMYWYRQDPGQGLRLIYYSQIVNDFQKGDIAEGYSVSREKKESFPLTVTSAQKNPTAFYLCASSTSTGRGNQPQHFGDGTRLSIL.

V usage is TRBV18 and J usage is TRBJ1-1; unclear D gene. This CDR3 is built from 16 residues. Germline V lookup: CDR1 KGHSH, CDR2 LQKENI. V lost 3 bases, J lost 4 bases, and 18 bases lay in between. CDR3 coding DNA: TGTGCCAGCTCACCGGCCCAGGCGCGCTCAGGCACTGAAGCTTTCTTT. Translation gives CASSPAQARSGTEAFF.

The genes are TRBV2 and TRBJ2-4; D might be TRBD2 (5 bases). CDR1 SNHLY and CDR2 FYNNEI come from the germline V gene. V lost 7 bases, J lost 0 bases, and 10 bases lay in between. The length of the CDR3 is 14 residues. The CDR3 nucleotides are TGTGCCAGCATAGAGCGGATAGCCAAAAACATTCAGTACTTC. It encodes CASIERIAKNIQYF.

This clone was found a few times. The genes are TRBV5-1 and TRBJ1-1; 9 bases fit TRBD1. Germline CDR1 reads SGHRS; CDR2 reads YFSETQ. The CDR3 consists of 14 residues. J lost 6 bases, V lost 5 bases, and 8 bases had no gene match. CDR3 sequence: CASRLTGGLSEAFF. The CDR3 bases are TGCGCCAGCAGGTTGACAGGGGGTTTGTCTGAAGCTTTCTTT.

The J gene is TRBJ2-3, the V gene TRBV12-3 or TRBV12-4, with D possibly matching TRBD2 (5 bases). V was pared by 2 bases and J by 4 bases, with 7 bases between. This CDR3 region has 13 residues. CDR3 region: CASSLRGSDTQYF. In DNA form, the CDR3 reads TGTGCCAGCAGTTTAAGAGGGTCAGATACGCAGTATTTT.